The present T cell receptor beta chain was sequenced within a study of blood T cell repertoires in COVID-19. Study information: Nucleic acid was either cDNA or gDNA, and it came from T cells, B-cell-depleted T cells, or PBMCs.

This clone has just one count. The data were produced by immunoSEQ multiplex PCR, yet TCRdb's version contains in-frame clones alone and is incomplete. The sample holds about 300,000 clones, under 90% seen once. Germline V gives CDR1 LGHNA, CDR2 YNFKEQ. Losses at the gene ends were 2 bases for V and 3 bases for J; bases not matched to a gene: 27. The CDR3 consists of 24 residues. This clonotype was sampled from a woman younger than 35 who had recovered from COVID-19. Sequencing was done on a sample of PBMCs or T cells enriched from blood (not recorded which). This chain uses TRBV4-2 with TRBJ1-6, with 8 bases that match TRBD1. CDR3 loop: CASSQIHAGTGTGFLGGYNSPLHF. The DNA of the CDR3 is TGTGCCAGCAGCCAAATCCATGCTGGGACCGGGACAGGCTTTTTAGGGGGCTATAATTCACCCCTCCACTTT.